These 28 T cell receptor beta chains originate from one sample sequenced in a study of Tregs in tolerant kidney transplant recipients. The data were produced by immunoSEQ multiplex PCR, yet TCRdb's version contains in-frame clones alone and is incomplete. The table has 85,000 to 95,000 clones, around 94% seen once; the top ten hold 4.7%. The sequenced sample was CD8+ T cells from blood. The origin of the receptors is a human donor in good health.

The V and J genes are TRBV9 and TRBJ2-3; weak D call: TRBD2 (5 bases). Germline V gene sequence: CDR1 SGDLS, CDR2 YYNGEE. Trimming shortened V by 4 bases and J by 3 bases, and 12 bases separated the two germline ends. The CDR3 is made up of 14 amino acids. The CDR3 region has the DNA TGTGCCAGCAGCACACCCGGGGTGACAGATACGCAGTATTTT. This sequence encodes CASSTPGVTDTQYF.

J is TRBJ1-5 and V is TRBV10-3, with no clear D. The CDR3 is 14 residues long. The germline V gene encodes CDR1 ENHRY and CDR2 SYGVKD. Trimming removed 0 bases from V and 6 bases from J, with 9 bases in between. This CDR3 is CAISESIGSQPQHF. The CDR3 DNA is TGTGCCATCAGTGAGTCGATAGGTAGTCAGCCCCAGCATTTT.

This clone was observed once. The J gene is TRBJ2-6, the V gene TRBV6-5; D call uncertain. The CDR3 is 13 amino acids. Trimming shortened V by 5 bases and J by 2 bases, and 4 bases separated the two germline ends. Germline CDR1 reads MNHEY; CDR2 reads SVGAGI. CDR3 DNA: TGTGCCAGCAGTCCAGCTGGGGCCAACGTCCTGACTTTC. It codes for CASSPAGANVLTF.

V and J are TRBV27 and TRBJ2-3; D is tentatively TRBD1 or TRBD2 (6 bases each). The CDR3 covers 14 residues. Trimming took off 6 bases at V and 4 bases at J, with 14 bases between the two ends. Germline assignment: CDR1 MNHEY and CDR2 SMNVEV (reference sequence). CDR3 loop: CASRTGGAADTQYF. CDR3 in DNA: TGTGCCAGCAGAACCGGGGGCGCAGCAGATACGCAGTATTTT.

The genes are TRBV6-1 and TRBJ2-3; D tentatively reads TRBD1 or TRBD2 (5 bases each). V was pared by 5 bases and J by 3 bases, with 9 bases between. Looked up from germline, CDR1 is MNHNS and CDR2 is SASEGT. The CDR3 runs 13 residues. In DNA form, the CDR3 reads TGTGCCAGCAGTTCGAGGGGTACAGATACGCAGTATTTT. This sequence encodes CASSSRGTDTQYF.

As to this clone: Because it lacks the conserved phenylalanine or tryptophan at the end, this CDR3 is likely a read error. The CDR3 is CASSLGGTQGYTL. CDR3 bases: TGTGCCAGCAGCTTAGGGGGGACACAGGGCTACACCCTC. The chain has TRBV7-9 and TRBJ1-2; a possible D gene is TRBD1 (6 bases). There are 13 residues in the CDR3. Germline CDR1 SEHNR, CDR2 FQNEAQ (reference sequence). V was trimmed by 1 base and J by 8 bases, leaving 11 bases between them.

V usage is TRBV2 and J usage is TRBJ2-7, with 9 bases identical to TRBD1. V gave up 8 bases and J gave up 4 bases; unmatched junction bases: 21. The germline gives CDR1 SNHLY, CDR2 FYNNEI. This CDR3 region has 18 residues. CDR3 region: CASSFPGTGPRDAYEQYF. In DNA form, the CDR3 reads TGTGCCAGCTCCTTTCCCGGGACAGGGCCGCGGGACGCTTACGAGCAGTACTTC. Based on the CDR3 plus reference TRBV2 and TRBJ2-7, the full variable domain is EPEVTQTPSHQVTQMGQEVILRCVPISNHLYFYWYRQILGQKVEFLVSFYNNEISEKSEIFDDQFSVERPDGSNFTLKIRSTKLEDSAMYFCASSFPGTGPRDAYEQYFGPGTRLTVT.

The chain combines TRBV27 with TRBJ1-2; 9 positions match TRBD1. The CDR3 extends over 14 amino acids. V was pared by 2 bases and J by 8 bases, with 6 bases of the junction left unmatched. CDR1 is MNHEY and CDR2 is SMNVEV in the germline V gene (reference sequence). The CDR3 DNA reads TGTGCCAGCAGTTTAAGGAGGACAGGGGACGGCTACACCTTC. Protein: CASSLRRTGDGYTF.

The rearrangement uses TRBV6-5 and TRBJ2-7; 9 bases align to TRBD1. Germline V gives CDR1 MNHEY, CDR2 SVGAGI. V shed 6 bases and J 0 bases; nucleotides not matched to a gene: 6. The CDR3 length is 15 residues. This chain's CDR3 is CASRERDRVSYEQYF. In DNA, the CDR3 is TGTGCCAGCAGAGAGAGGGACAGGGTCTCCTACGAGCAGTACTTC.

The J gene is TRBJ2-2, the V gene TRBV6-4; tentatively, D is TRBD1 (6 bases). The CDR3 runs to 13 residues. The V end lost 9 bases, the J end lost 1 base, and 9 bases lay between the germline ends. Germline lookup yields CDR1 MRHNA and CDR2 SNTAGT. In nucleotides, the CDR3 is TGTGCCAGGGGACACCTGAACACCGGGGAGCTGTTTTTT. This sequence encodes CARGHLNTGELFF.

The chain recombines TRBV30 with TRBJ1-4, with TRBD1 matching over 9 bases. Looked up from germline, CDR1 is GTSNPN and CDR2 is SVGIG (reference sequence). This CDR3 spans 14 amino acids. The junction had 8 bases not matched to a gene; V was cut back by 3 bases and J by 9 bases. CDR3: CAWSAGTGIQKLFF. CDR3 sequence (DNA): TGTGCCTGGAGCGCCGGGACAGGGATTCAAAAACTGTTTTTT.

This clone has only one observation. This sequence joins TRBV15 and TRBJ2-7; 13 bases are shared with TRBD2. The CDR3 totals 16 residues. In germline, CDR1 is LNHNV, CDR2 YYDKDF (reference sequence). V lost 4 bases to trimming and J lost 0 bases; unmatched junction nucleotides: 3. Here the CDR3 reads CATSKTSGGFSYEQYF. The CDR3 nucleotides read TGTGCCACCAGCAAGACTAGCGGGGGGTTCTCCTACGAGCAGTACTTC.

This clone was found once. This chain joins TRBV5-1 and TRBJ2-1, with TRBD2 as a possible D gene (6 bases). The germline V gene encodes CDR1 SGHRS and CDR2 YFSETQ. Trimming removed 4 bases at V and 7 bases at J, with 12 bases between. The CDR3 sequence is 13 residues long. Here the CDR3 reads CASSRGMENEQFF. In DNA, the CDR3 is TGCGCCAGCAGCCGGGGGATGGAAAATGAGCAGTTCTTC.

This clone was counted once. The CDR3 reads CASSSGTKTLTDTQYF. The CDR3 DNA follows: TGTGCCAGCAGCTCCGGGACTAAAACCCTCACAGATACGCAGTATTTT. The chain couples TRBV5-5 to TRBJ2-3; 7 bases are a match to TRBD2. The germline V gene encodes CDR1 SGHKS and CDR2 YYEKEE (reference sequence). The CDR3 has 16 residues. J gave up 2 bases and V 3 bases, and 9 bases lay outside the gene matches.

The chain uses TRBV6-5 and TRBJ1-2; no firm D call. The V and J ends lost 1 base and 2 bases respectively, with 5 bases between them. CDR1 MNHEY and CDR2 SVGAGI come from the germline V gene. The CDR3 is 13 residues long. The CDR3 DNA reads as TGTGCCAGCAGTTACTATGCGAACTATGGCTACACCTTC. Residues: CASSYYANYGYTF.

CDR3 in amino acids: CASSRTVYGYTF. DNA of the CDR3: TGTGCCAGCAGTCGGACAGTCTATGGCTACACCTTC. The V and J genes are TRBV9 and TRBJ1-2, with a weak D call TRBD1 (6 bases). V dropped 5 bases and J dropped 4 bases, with 9 bases sitting between them. This CDR3 has 12 residues. CDR1 is SGDLS and CDR2 is YYNGEE in the germline V gene.

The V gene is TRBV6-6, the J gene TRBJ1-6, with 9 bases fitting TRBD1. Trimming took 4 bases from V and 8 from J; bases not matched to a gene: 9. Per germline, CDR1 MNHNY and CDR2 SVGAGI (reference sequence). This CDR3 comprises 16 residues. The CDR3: CASSSPKTGGDSPLHF. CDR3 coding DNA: TGTGCCAGCAGTTCACCAAAAACAGGGGGCGATTCACCCCTCCACTTT.

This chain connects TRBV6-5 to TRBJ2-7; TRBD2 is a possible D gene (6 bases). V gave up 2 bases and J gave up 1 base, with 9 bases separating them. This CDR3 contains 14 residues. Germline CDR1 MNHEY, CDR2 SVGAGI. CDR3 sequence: CASSYGSGSYEQYF. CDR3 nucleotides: TGTGCCAGCAGTTACGGTAGCGGTTCCTACGAGCAGTACTTC.

The CDR3 nucleotides are TGTGCCAGCAGTGAAACGGGTAGCGGGAGTTACACCGGGGAGCTGTTTTTT. This sequence encodes CASSETGSGSYTGELFF. The chain links TRBV2 to TRBJ2-2; 9 bases are a match to TRBD2. Unmatched junction bases numbered 7, after V lost 2 bases and J lost 3 bases. The germline CDR1 and CDR2 sequences are SNHLY and FYNNEI. This CDR3 is 17 amino acids long.

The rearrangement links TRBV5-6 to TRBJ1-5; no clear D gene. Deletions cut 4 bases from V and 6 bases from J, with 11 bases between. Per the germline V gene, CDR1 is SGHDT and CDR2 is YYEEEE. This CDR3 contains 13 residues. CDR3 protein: CASSPGLGQPQHF. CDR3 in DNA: TGTGCCAGCAGCCCCGGACTTGGTCAGCCCCAGCATTTT.

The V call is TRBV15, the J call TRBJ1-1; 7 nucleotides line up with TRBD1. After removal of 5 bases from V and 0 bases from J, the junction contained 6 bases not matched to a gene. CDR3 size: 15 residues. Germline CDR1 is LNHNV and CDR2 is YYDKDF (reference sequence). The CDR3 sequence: CATSGDRELNTEAFF. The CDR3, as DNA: TGTGCCACCAGCGGTGACAGGGAATTGAACACTGAAGCTTTCTTT.

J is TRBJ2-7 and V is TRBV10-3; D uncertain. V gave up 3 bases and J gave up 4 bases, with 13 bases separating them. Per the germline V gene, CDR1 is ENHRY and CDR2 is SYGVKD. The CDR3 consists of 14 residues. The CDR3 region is CAISEGVNRYEQYF. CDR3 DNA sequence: TGTGCCATCAGTGAAGGTGTAAATAGGTACGAGCAGTACTTC.

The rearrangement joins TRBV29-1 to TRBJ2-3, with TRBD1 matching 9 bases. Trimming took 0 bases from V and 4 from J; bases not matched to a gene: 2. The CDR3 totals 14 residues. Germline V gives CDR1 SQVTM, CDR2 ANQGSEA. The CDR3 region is CSVEEGQGPDTQYF. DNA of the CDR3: TGCAGCGTTGAAGAGGGACAGGGCCCAGATACGCAGTATTTT.

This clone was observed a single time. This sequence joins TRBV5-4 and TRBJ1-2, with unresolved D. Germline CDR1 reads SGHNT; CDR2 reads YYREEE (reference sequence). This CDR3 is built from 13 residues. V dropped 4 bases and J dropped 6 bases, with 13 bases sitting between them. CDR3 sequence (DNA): TGTGCCAGCAGCCCGGAAGGAGGCCATGGCTACACCTTC. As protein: CASSPEGGHGYTF.

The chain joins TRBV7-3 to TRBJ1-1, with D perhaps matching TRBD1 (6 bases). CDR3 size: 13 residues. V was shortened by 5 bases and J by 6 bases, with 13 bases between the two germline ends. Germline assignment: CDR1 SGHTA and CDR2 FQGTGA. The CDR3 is CASSTTGSSEAFF. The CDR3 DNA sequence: TGTGCCAGCAGCACCACAGGGTCATCTGAAGCTTTCTTT. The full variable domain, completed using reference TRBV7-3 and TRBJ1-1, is GAGVSQTPSNKVTEKGKYVELRCDPISGHTALYWYRQSLGQGPEFLIYFQGTGAADDSGLPNDRFFAVRPEGSVSTLKIQRTERGDSAVYLCASSTTGSSEAFFGQGTRLTVV.

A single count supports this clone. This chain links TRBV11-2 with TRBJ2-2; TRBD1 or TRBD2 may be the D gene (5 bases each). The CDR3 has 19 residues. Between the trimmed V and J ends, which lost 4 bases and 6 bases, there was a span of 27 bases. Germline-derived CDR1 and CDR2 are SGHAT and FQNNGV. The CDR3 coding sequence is TGTGCCAGCAGCTCGGGACCGTTATGGCAGGGACGTAACCCCGGGGAGCTGTTTTTT. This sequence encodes CASSSGPLWQGRNPGELFF. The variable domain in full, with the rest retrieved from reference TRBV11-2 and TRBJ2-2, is EAGVAQSPRYKIIEKRQSVAFWCNPISGHATLYWYQQILGQGPKLLIQFQNNGVVDDSQLPKDRFSAERLKGVDSTLKIQPAKLEDSAVYLCASSSGPLWQGRNPGELFFGEGSRLTVL.

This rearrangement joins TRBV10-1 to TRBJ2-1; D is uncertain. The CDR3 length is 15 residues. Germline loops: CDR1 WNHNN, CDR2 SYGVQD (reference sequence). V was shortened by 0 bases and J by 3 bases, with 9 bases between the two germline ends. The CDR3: CASSESGHSYNEQFF. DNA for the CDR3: TGCGCCAGCAGTGAGTCCGGGCACAGCTACAATGAGCAGTTCTTC.

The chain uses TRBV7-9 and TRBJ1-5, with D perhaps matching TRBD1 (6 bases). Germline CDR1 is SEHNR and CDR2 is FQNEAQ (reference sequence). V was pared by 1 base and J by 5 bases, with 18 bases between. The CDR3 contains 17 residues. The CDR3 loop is CASSLEGYGGRYQPQHF. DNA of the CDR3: TGTGCCAGCAGCTTAGAAGGTTACGGGGGCCGTTATCAGCCCCAGCATTTT.